A selection of T cell receptor beta chains follows, all from one sample in a study of blood T cell repertoires in COVID-19. Assay: immunoSEQ multiplex PCR; the TCRdb copy retains only in-frame clones and omits some. The sample consists of some 160,000 clones, around 86% of them appearing once. Sequenced sample: peripheral blood. These receptors all stem from a man aged 65 to 79 who had recovered from COVID-19. The CDR3 runs from the conserved cysteine through the conserved F or W. The order of the fields is V gene, clone size, D gene, J gene, CDR3 protein, CDR3 DNA. The D gene is left open where the match is weak. Expanded clones are given a class, and other clones once, few, many or no size at all.

TRBV18	few	-	TRBJ1-6	CASSPAGTLNSPLHF	TGTGCCAGCTCACCAGCGGGAACTCTAAATTCACCCCTCCACTTT
TRBV7-3	-	TRBD2	TRBJ2-7	CASSMGLAGATEQYF	TGTGCCAGCAGCATGGGACTAGCGGGAGCAACCGAGCAGTACTTC
TRBV6-2/TRBV6-3	-	-	TRBJ1-5	CASSYSGAKQPQHF	TGTGCCAGCAGTTACTCGGGGGCCAAGCAGCCCCAGCATTTT
TRBV2	-	-	TRBJ1-5	CASRADSNQPQHF	TGTGCCAGCAGGGCGGATAGCAATCAGCCCCAGCATTTT
TRBV29-1	-	-	TRBJ2-1	CSVFAAYNEQFF	TGCAGCGTTTTCGCGGCCTACAATGAGCAGTTCTTC
TRBV4-1	-	-	TRBJ1-4	CASSQRGGATNEKLFF	TGCGCCAGCAGCCAAAGGGGCGGGGCCACAAATGAAAAACTGTTTTTT
TRBV7-2	-	TRBD2	TRBJ2-7	CASSLSETSVYEQYF	TGTGCCAGCAGCTTAAGCGAGACTAGCGTCTACGAGCAGTACTTC
TRBV11-2	-	TRBD1	TRBJ2-3	CASSAAGTGGSDTQYF	TGTGCCAGCAGCGCCGCCGGGACAGGGGGCTCAGATACGCAGTATTTT
TRBV3-1/TRBV3-2	-	TRBD1	TRBJ2-7	CASTTGQGTYEQYF	TGTGCCAGCACCACCGGACAGGGCACCTACGAGCAGTACTTC
TRBV5-6	-	TRBD1	TRBJ2-7	CASSYLTGERSTYEQYF	TGTGCCAGCAGCTACCTAACAGGGGAGAGGTCAACCTACGAGCAGTACTTC
TRBV9	-	TRBD2	TRBJ2-3	CASSVAPSGTQYF	TGTGCCAGCAGCGTTGCCCCTAGCGGTACGCAGTATTTT
TRBV5-1	-	-	TRBJ1-2	CASSPPSSLTYGYTF	TGCGCCAGCAGCCCCCCCTCGAGCCTGACTTATGGCTACACCTTC
TRBV5-1	-	TRBD2	TRBJ2-7	CASSLSAGGPFEQYF	TGCGCCAGCAGCTTGTCAGCGGGAGGGCCTTTCGAGCAGTACTTC
TRBV28	-	TRBD2	TRBJ2-7	CASSSGTSGSYEQYF	TGTGCCAGCAGTTCCGGGACTAGCGGCTCCTACGAGCAGTACTTC
TRBV19	-	TRBD1	TRBJ2-7	CASSIVLGTGGSYEQYF	TGTGCCAGTAGTATAGTACTTGGGACAGGGGGTTCCTACGAGCAGTACTTC
TRBV20-1	-	TRBD2	TRBJ2-2	CSASEREATGELFF	TGCAGTGCTAGTGAGCGGGAGGCCACCGGGGAGCTGTTTTTT
TRBV5-1	-	-	TRBJ2-1	CASSPGGSNEQFF	TGCGCCAGCAGCCCCGGCGGTAGCAATGAGCAGTTCTTC
TRBV28	few	TRBD1	TRBJ2-7	CASRTGQFLYEQYF	TGTGCCAGCAGAACGGGACAGTTTCTTTACGAGCAGTACTTC
TRBV14	many	TRBD1	TRBJ2-7	CASSQDLPGQGYYEQYF	TGTGCCAGCAGCCAAGATCTACCGGGACAGGGATATTACGAGCAGTACTTC
TRBV7-9	once	-	TRBJ2-7	CASSSSAAYEQYF	TGTGCCAGCAGCTCTAGCGCAGCCTACGAGCAGTACTTC
TRBV5-1	-	-	TRBJ1-6	CASSLAGESSPLHF	TGCGCCAGCAGCTTGGCAGGGGAGAGCTCACCCCTCCACTTT
TRBV18	-	-	TRBJ2-5	CASSPPRSPQETQYF	TGTGCCAGCTCACCACCTAGGAGCCCCCAAGAGACCCAGTACTTC
TRBV20-1	-	-	TRBJ2-2	CSALSTGELFF	TGCAGTGCTCTATCTACCGGGGAGCTGTTTTTT
TRBV2	-	TRBD1	TRBJ2-7	CASSIGTGALEQYF	TGTGCCAGCAGTATAGGGACAGGGGCCCTCGAGCAGTACTTC
TRBV7-3	-	TRBD2	TRBJ2-2	CASSPTSVGTGELFF	TGTGCCAGCAGCCCGACTAGCGTAGGCACCGGGGAGCTGTTTTTT
TRBV7-9	-	TRBD1	TRBJ1-1	CASSPDSGTENTEAFF	TGTGCCAGCAGCCCGGATTCAGGGACAGAGAACACTGAAGCTTTCTTT